This TCR beta chain is from a study of CD8+ T cells in alopecia areata. Study context: Treated patients were given 5 to 10 mg oral tofacitinib twice daily. Tofacitinib therapy took 6 to 18 months; 6 months off drug came after. Points from the study as a whole: Scalp samples also contribute reads from the resident alphabeta T cells found in normal skin. TCRs were shared less clearly across patients than in mice, possibly for HLA-related reasons.

Trimming shortened V by 1 base and J by 5 bases, and 12 bases separated the two germline ends. The germline V gene has CDR1 SGHVS and CDR2 FNYEAQ. The CDR3 runs 14 residues. In this sample, this clone turned up many times. Its antigen is unknown. Following RNA extraction, reverse transcription yielded cDNA that acted as the sequencing template. Clones were read by immunoSEQ multiplex PCR, and TCRdb kept only the in-frame ones, dropping some. Of about 180,000 clones listed, around 63% are singletons. The source is a human donor with alopecia areata. V gene TRBV7-6 combines with J gene TRBJ2-7; possibly TRBD1 for D (6 bases). The input for sequencing was CD4+ T cells sorted from blood, taken at week 0. This CDR3 is CASSLDEGVHEQYF. The CDR3 DNA is TGTGCCAGCAGCTTAGATGAGGGGGTTCACGAGCAGTACTTC.